This T cell receptor beta chain was sequenced for a study of cytomegalovirus exposure and HLA in healthy donors. This CDR3 comprises 16 residues. Deletions cut 3 bases from V and 1 base from J, with 10 bases between. The germline V gene has CDR1 LGHNA and CDR2 YNFKEQ. The PCR had 60 Vbeta and 13 Jbeta primers. Sequencing was performed with immunoSEQ multiplex PCR; in TCRdb, only in-frame clones are kept and a portion is missing. The repertoire consists of 95,000 to 150,000 clones, with approximately 80% occurring once and the leading ten covering around 1.8%. The TCR was taken from a man aged 45-65 years in good health and CMV-seronegative. The V call is TRBV4-2, the J call TRBJ1-6; D possibly corresponds to TRBD1 (5 bases). Sequencing input: PBMCs. CDR3 protein: CASSQEGVSYNSPLHF. In nucleotides, the CDR3 is TGTGCCAGCAGCCAGGAAGGGGTTTCCTATAATTCACCCCTCCACTTT.